Following are 8 T cell receptor beta chains from one sample sequenced in a study of cytomegalovirus exposure and HLA in healthy donors. The PCR made use of 60 Vbeta and 13 Jbeta primers. Here immunoSEQ multiplex PCR was the method, and the copy in TCRdb shows in-frame clones only, minus some. The repertoire holds some 250,000 clones, with around 80% as singletons. The sequenced sample was PBMCs. All receptors derive from a woman in her 40s in good health and CMV-seropositive.

The J gene is TRBJ2-5, the V gene TRBV5-4, with D maybe TRBD1 (6 bases). V lost 2 bases and J lost 1, with 18 bases in between. The CDR3 runs to 17 residues. Germline V CDR1 and CDR2: SGHNT, YYREEE (reference sequence). The CDR3 DNA sequence: TGTGCCAGCAGCTTCCAATATATCACAGGGAGCCAAGAGACCCAGTACTTC. Its translation is CASSFQYITGSQETQYF. Full variable domain (rest looked up from reference TRBV5-4 and TRBJ2-5): ETGVTQSPTHLIKTRGQQVTLRCSSQSGHNTVSWYQQALGQGPQFIFQYYREEENGRGNFPPRFSGLQFPNYSSELNVNALELDDSALYLCASSFQYITGSQETQYFGPGTRLLVL.

J is TRBJ2-3 and V is TRBV7-9; D call uncertain. Germline V gene data show CDR1 as SEHNR and CDR2 as FQNEAQ (reference sequence). Trimming took 5 bases from V and 2 from J, leaving 8 bases between them. The CDR3 is made up of 13 amino acids. CDR3 in DNA: TGTGCCAGCAGCGAACGGTACACAGATACGCAGTATTTT. Translation gives CASSERYTDTQYF.

The rearrangement uses TRBV7-2 and TRBJ2-1; 10 bases are a match to TRBD2. This CDR3 contains 16 residues. The V and J ends lost 7 bases and 4 bases, in that order; junction bases with no gene match: 10. Germline values: CDR1 SGHTA, CDR2 FQGNSA. CDR3 loop: CASNSLAGALYNEQFF. The CDR3 DNA reads as TGTGCCAGCAACTCCCTAGCGGGGGCCCTTTACAATGAGCAGTTCTTC.

The chain uses TRBV5-1 and TRBJ1-2; 10 nucleotides line up with TRBD1. After removal of 2 bases from V and 2 bases from J, the junction contained 3 bases not matched to a gene. Germline-derived CDR1 and CDR2 are SGHRS and YFSETQ. This CDR3 has 15 residues. CDR3 sequence reads: CASSFGGQGNYGYTF. The CDR3, as DNA: TGCGCCAGCAGCTTCGGGGGACAGGGGAACTATGGCTACACCTTC.

The chain carries TRBV7-9 and TRBJ2-2; the match to TRBD2 covers 8 bases. V was clipped by 4 bases and J by 0 bases; unmatched bases: 10. CDR1 is SEHNR and CDR2 is FQNEAQ in the germline V gene (reference sequence). The length of the CDR3 is 18 residues. DNA for the CDR3: TGTGCCAGCAGCTCGACGAAAATTAGCGGGACGAACACCGGGGAGCTGTTTTTT. Its protein is CASSSTKISGTNTGELFF.

The chain is built from TRBV10-2 and TRBJ2-7, with 8 bases aligning to TRBD1. The CDR3 length is 12 residues. Trimming cost V 6 bases and J 4 bases; bases outside gene matches: 2. CDR1 is WSHSY and CDR2 is SAAADI in the germline V gene. CDR3 nucleotides: TGCGCCAGCAGCGACAGGGGTTACGAGCAGTACTTC. It encodes CASSDRGYEQYF.

This clone was picked up a small number of times. This rearrangement joins TRBV2 to TRBJ1-2; TRBD1 matches 7 bases. This CDR3 region has 13 residues. J was trimmed by 7 bases and V by 6 bases; bases with no gene match: 8. CDR1 and CDR2 (germline): SNHLY, FYNNEI. The CDR3 here is CASRDQGVPGYTF. The CDR3 coding sequence is TGTGCCAGCAGGGATCAGGGGGTGCCTGGCTACACCTTC.

This clone was observed a few times. This sequence joins TRBV29-1 and TRBJ1-1; 10 bases match TRBD1. Trimming at V came to 5 bases and at J to 2 bases, leaving 5 bases not matched to a gene. The CDR3 loop spans 14 amino acids. Germline V gives CDR1 SQVTM, CDR2 ANQGSEA. CDR3 sequence: CSVRQGADNTEAFF. The CDR3 bases are TGCAGCGTTCGACAGGGGGCTGATAACACTGAAGCTTTCTTT. The entire variable domain, with the rest obtained from reference TRBV29-1 and TRBJ1-1, is as follows: SAVISQKPSRDICQRGTSLTIQCQVDSQVTMMFWYRQQPGQSLTLIATANQGSEATYESGFVIDKFPISRPNLTFSTLTVSNMSPEDSSIYLCSVRQGADNTEAFFGQGTRLTVV.